The rows below give T cell receptor beta chains drawn from one sample of a study of blood T cells in healthy people across ages. MiXCR, run by TCRdb on the 5' RACE reads, gives a single entry per CDR3 protein. Of about 690,000 distinct CDR3 sequences listed, about 43% were seen once; the top ten hold 25% to 35%. The sequenced material came from blood. These receptors came from a man of 80 years or more in good health. Each CDR3 is given with its conserved first and last residue. D genes are given only for firm matches. Rows give clone size only sometimes, using once, few, many, or a class for an expanded clone.

length: 14; D: TRBD2; V: TRBV20-1; size: -; J: TRBJ2-5; DNA: TGCAGTGCCCTCCGGCGGGAGGGCCTGGAGACCCAGTACTTC; CDR3: CSALRREGLETQYF
length: 13; D: TRBD2; V: TRBV28; size: -; J: TRBJ2-7; DNA: TGTGCCAGCAAGAGCGGGGCTTCCTACGAGCAGTACTTC; CDR3: CASKSGASYEQYF
length: 13; D: -; V: TRBV6-2/TRBV6-3; size: once; J: TRBJ1-5; DNA: TGTGCCAGCTCTCAGAGGGGTGGTCAGCCCCAGCATTTT; CDR3: CASSQRGGQPQHF
length: 15; D: TRBD1; V: TRBV5-1; size: -; J: TRBJ1-4; DNA: TGCGCCAGCAGCTTGGCGACAGGGTTTAATGAAAAACTGTTTTTT; CDR3: CASSLATGFNEKLFF
length: 13; D: -; V: TRBV4-2; size: -; J: TRBJ2-5; DNA: TGTGCCAGCAGCCAAAGTAGGGGCGAGACCCAGTACTTC; CDR3: CASSQSRGETQYF
length: 15; D: TRBD1; V: TRBV18; size: -; J: TRBJ1-6; DNA: TGTGCCAGCTCACCCGGGACAGGGACGGATTCACCCCTCCACTTT; CDR3: CASSPGTGTDSPLHF
length: 16; D: TRBD2; V: TRBV7-9; size: once; J: TRBJ2-3; DNA: TGTGCCAGCAGCAAACCCGGGACTAGCGTACCAGATACGCAGTATTTT; CDR3: CASSKPGTSVPDTQYF
length: 14; D: -; V: TRBV5-6; size: -; J: TRBJ2-1; DNA: TGTGCCAGCAGCTTACGGGCTAGGTGGTATGAGCAGTTCTTC; CDR3: CASSLRARWYEQFF
length: 18; D: -; V: TRBV30; size: -; J: TRBJ2-6; DNA: TGTGCCTGGAGTGGGGGGGCAGGGCGTCCTGCTGGGGCCAACGTCCTGACTTTC; CDR3: CAWSGGAGRPAGANVLTF
length: 15; D: -; V: TRBV6-6; size: -; J: TRBJ2-3; DNA: TGTGCCAGCAGTTCGAGCGGATCTAGCACAGATACGCAGTATTTT; CDR3: CASSSSGSSTDTQYF
length: 14; D: TRBD2; V: TRBV12-3/TRBV12-4; size: -; J: TRBJ2-7; DNA: TGTGCCAGCAGTTTAGCGACGACTAGCAATGAGCAGTACTTC; CDR3: CASSLATTSNEQYF
length: 13; D: -; V: TRBV20-1; size: -; J: TRBJ2-3; DNA: TGCAGTACAGGAGAGGGAAGCACAGATACGCAGTATTTT; CDR3: CSTGEGSTDTQYF
length: 15; D: -; V: TRBV7-9; size: many; J: TRBJ2-6; DNA: TGTGCCAGCAGCTCAGAAGCCGCTGGGGCCAACGTCCTGACTTTC; CDR3: CASSSEAAGANVLTF
length: 14; D: TRBD1; V: TRBV6-5; size: few; J: TRBJ2-4; DNA: TGTGCCAGCAGTTCCCAGACAGGGGTGAACATTCAGTACTTC; CDR3: CASSSQTGVNIQYF
length: 15; D: -; V: TRBV4-3; size: -; J: TRBJ2-1; DNA: TGCGCCAGCAGCCAAGATCTGAGTGGACAGCGAGGGCAGTTCTTC; CDR3: CASSQDLSGQRGQFF
length: 15; D: -; V: TRBV6-6; size: many; J: TRBJ2-1; DNA: TGTGCCAGCAGTTTGAGGCAGGGCTCCTACAATGAGCAGTTCTTC; CDR3: CASSLRQGSYNEQFF
length: 16; D: -; V: TRBV6-5; size: few; J: TRBJ2-5; DNA: TGTGCCAGCAGTTACTCGAAAAGGAAGGGTCAAGAGACCCAGTACTTC; CDR3: CASSYSKRKGQETQYF
length: 18; D: TRBD1; V: TRBV2; size: -; J: TRBJ2-4; DNA: TGTGCCAGCAGGGAGCCGGGACAGACCGTTCTAGCCAAAAACATTCAGTACTTC; CDR3: CASREPGQTVLAKNIQYF
length: 20; D: TRBD1; V: TRBV7-2; size: few; J: TRBJ2-6; DNA: TGTGCCAGCAGCTTCCTCCTCCGGGACAGGGGCCCCTTTGGGGCCAACGTCCTGACTTTC; CDR3: CASSFLLRDRGPFGANVLTF
length: 15; D: TRBD1; V: TRBV6-1; size: -; J: TRBJ2-7; DNA: TGTGCCAGCAGTGAACCCGGGACAGCCTACAATGAGCAGTACTTC; CDR3: CASSEPGTAYNEQYF
length: 13; D: TRBD1; V: TRBV20-1; size: -; J: TRBJ1-1; DNA: TGCAGTGCCACGACAGGGATGAACACTGAAGCTTTCTTT; CDR3: CSATTGMNTEAFF
length: 13; D: -; V: TRBV7-3; size: -; J: TRBJ2-7; DNA: TGTGCCAGCAGCGTAAGGGGATATGACGAGCAGTACTTC; CDR3: CASSVRGYDEQYF
length: 14; D: -; V: TRBV7-6; size: -; J: TRBJ2-7; DNA: TGTGCCAGCAGCTTAGCGCCGACCGGGGACGAGCAGTACTTC; CDR3: CASSLAPTGDEQYF
length: 16; D: TRBD1; V: TRBV6-5; size: -; J: TRBJ1-2; DNA: TGTGCCAGCAGTTACATCCGGACAGGGGGCTCATATGGCTACACCTTC; CDR3: CASSYIRTGGSYGYTF
length: 13; D: -; V: TRBV13; size: few; J: TRBJ2-7; DNA: TGTGCCAGCAGCTTACAAGTTAGGGGCGAGCAGTACTTC; CDR3: CASSLQVRGEQYF
length: 14; D: TRBD1; V: TRBV4-3; size: few; J: TRBJ1-2; DNA: TGCGCCAGCAGCCCGGGAGGGGGCGGGGATGGCTACACCTTC; CDR3: CASSPGGGGDGYTF
length: 16; D: -; V: TRBV9; size: -; J: TRBJ2-3; DNA: TGTGCCAGCGGCTCTCACCGGGGGAAAACCACAGATACGCAGTATTTT; CDR3: CASGSHRGKTTDTQYF
length: 16; D: -; V: TRBV20-1; size: -; J: TRBJ1-1; DNA: TGCAGTGCCAAAGAGGATGGGAGAAGGCTGAACACTGAAGCTTTCTTT; CDR3: CSAKEDGRRLNTEAFF
length: 14; D: -; V: TRBV29-1; size: -; J: TRBJ1-1; DNA: TGCAGCGTTGTTAGGGGGGCGCGGAGCACTGAAGCTTTCTTT; CDR3: CSVVRGARSTEAFF
length: 17; D: TRBD1; V: TRBV12-5; size: -; J: TRBJ2-3; DNA: TGTGCTAGTGGTTTGAAATTCGGGACAGGGGTTGCAGATACGCAGTATTTT; CDR3: CASGLKFGTGVADTQYF
length: 21; D: TRBD2; V: TRBV3-1; size: -; J: TRBJ2-2; DNA: TGTGCCAGCAGCCTCATCCAATTAGCGGGGGGGGCGCTTTGGAACACCGGGGAGCTGTTTTTT; CDR3: CASSLIQLAGGALWNTGELFF
length: 14; D: TRBD1; V: TRBV5-1; size: -; J: TRBJ2-5; DNA: TGCGCCAGCAGCCCCCGGGACAGAGGCGTTGAGCAGTACTTC; CDR3: CASSPRDRGVEQYF
length: 19; D: -; V: TRBV4-2; size: -; J: TRBJ2-3; DNA: TGTGCCAGCAGCGAGAAGGAGGATACGGGGTACGCTGGCACAGATACGCAGTATTTT; CDR3: CASSEKEDTGYAGTDTQYF
length: 13; D: -; V: TRBV9; size: many; J: TRBJ1-5; DNA: TGTGCCAGCAGCCCCTCCCCAGGACAGCCCCAGCATTTT; CDR3: CASSPSPGQPQHF
length: 15; D: TRBD1; V: TRBV30; size: few; J: TRBJ1-2; DNA: TGTGCCTGGAGCCAACCGGGACAGGGGGCGCAAGGCTACACCTTC; CDR3: CAWSQPGQGAQGYTF
length: 14; D: TRBD2; V: TRBV24-1; size: -; J: TRBJ2-2; DNA: TGTGCCACCGGCGGGGGGCCCAACACCGGGGAGCTGTTTTTT; CDR3: CATGGGPNTGELFF
length: 18; D: -; V: TRBV11-3; size: -; J: TRBJ2-1; DNA: TGTGCCAGCAGCTTAGGTTTTGCAGGAAAGAGCTCCTACAATGAGCAGTTCTTC; CDR3: CASSLGFAGKSSYNEQFF
length: 14; D: -; V: TRBV3-1; size: many; J: TRBJ2-1; DNA: TGTGCCAGCAGCCATAATTCAGGGGTCGATGAGCAGTTCTTC; CDR3: CASSHNSGVDEQFF
length: 19; D: TRBD2; V: TRBV7-4; size: -; J: TRBJ2-3; DNA: TGTGCCAGCAGCACTACCCTCCGGACTAGCGGGAGGGCCGGGGATACGCAGTATTTT; CDR3: CASSTTLRTSGRAGDTQYF
length: 15; D: -; V: TRBV4-3; size: few; J: TRBJ1-1; DNA: TGCGCCAGCAGCCAAGATAACAGGGTGAACACTGAAGCTTTCTTT; CDR3: CASSQDNRVNTEAFF
length: 13; D: -; V: TRBV24-1; size: -; J: TRBJ2-7; DNA: TGTGGCACCAGTGATGCAAGGGTCTACGAGCAGTACTTC; CDR3: CGTSDARVYEQYF